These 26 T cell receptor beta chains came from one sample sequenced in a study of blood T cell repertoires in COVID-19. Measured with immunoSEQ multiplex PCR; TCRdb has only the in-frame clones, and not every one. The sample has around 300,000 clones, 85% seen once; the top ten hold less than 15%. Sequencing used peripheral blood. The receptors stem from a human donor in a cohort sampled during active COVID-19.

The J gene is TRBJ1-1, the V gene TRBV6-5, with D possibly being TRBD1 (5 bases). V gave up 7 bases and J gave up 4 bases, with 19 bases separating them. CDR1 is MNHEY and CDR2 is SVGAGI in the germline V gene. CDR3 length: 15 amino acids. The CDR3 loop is CASTAVSGEGTEAFF. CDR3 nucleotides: TGTGCCAGCACGGCCGTTTCGGGGGAGGGCACTGAAGCTTTCTTT.

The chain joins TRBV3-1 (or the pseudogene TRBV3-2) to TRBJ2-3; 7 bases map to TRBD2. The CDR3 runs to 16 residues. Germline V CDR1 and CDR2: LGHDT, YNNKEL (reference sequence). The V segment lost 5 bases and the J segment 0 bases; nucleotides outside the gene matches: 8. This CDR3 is CASSISASGSTDTQYF. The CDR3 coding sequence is TGTGCCAGCAGCATATCGGCTAGCGGTAGCACAGATACGCAGTATTTT.

The CDR3 here is CASSRWTGPLETQYF. DNA for the CDR3: TGTGCCAGCAGCCGATGGACAGGACCTTTAGAGACCCAGTACTTC. The chain uses TRBV6-6 and TRBJ2-5; 7 bases are shared with TRBD1. The germline gives CDR1 MNHNY, CDR2 SVGAGI (reference sequence). CDR3 length: 15 residues. With 6 bases clipped from V and 4 bases from J, the junction kept 11 bases outside the gene matches.

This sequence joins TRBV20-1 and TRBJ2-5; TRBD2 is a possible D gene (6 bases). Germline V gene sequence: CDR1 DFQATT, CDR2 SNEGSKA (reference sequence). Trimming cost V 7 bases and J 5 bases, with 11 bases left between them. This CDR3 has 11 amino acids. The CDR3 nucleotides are TGCAGTGAGCAGCGGGCGGAGACCCAGTACTTC. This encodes CSEQRAETQYF.

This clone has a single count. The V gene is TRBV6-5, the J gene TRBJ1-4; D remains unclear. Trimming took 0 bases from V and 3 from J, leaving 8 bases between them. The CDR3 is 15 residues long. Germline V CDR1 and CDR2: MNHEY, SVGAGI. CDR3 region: CASSYSPLANEKLFF. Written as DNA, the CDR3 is TGTGCCAGCAGTTACTCCCCCCTCGCTAATGAAAAACTGTTTTTT.

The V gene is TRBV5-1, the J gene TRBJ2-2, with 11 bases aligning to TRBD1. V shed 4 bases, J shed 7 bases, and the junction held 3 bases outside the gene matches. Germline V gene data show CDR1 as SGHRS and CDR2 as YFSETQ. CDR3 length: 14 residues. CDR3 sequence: CASSTGTGGGELFF. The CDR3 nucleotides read TGCGCCAGCAGCACCGGGACAGGGGGCGGGGAGCTGTTTTTT.

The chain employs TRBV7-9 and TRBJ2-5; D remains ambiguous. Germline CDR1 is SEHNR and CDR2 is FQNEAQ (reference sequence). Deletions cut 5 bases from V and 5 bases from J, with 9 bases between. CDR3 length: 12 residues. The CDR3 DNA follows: TGTGCCAGCAGCCAGGAAGGCGAGACCCAGTACTTC. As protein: CASSQEGETQYF.

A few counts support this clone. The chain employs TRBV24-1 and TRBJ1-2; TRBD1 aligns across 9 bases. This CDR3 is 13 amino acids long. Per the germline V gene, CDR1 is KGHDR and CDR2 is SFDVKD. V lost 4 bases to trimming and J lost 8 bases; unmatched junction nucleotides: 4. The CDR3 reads CATSEGQGTGYTF. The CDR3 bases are TGTGCCACCAGTGAAGGACAGGGGACAGGCTACACCTTC.

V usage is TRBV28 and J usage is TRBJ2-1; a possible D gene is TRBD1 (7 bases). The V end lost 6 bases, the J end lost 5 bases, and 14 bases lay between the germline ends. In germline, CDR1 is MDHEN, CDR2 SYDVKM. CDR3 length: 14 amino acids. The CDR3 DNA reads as TGTGCCAGCAGGTTGCAGGGGGGAAACAATGAGCAGTTCTTC. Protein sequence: CASRLQGGNNEQFF.

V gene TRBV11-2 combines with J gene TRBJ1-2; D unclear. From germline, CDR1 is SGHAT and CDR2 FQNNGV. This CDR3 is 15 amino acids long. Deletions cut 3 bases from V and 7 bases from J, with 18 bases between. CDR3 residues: CASSFSQGRNSGYTF. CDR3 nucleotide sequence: TGTGCCAGCAGCTTTTCACAAGGCAGGAATTCTGGCTACACCTTC.

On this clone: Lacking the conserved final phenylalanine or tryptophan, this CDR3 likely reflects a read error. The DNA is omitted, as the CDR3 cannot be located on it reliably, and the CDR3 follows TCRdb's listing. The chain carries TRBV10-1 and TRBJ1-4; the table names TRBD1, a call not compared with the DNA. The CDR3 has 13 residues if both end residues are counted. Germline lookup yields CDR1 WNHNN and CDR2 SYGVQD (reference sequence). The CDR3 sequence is CASRRGTGGPRGP.

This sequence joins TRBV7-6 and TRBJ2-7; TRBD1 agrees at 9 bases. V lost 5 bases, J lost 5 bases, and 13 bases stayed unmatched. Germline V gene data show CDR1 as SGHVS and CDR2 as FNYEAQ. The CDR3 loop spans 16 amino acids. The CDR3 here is CASSLTTGTGLDEQYF. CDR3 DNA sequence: TGTGCCAGCAGCCTTACGACCGGGACAGGGCTGGACGAGCAGTACTTC. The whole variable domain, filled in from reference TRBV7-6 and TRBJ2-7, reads GAGVSQSPRYKVTKRGQDVALRCDPISGHVSLYWYRQALGQGPEFLTYFNYEAQQDKSGLPNDRFSAERPEGSISTLTIQRTEQRDSAMYRCASSLTTGTGLDEQYFGPGTRLTVT.

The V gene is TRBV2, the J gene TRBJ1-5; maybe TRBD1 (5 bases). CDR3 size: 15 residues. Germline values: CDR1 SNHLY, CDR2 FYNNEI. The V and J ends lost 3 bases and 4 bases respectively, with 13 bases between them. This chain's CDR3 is CASSDGGTLNQPQHF. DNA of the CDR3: TGTGCCAGCAGTGACGGAGGGACCCTAAATCAGCCCCAGCATTTT.

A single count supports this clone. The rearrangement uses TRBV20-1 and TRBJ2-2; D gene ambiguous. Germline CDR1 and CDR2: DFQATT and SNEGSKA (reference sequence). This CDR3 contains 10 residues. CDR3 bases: TGCAGGCGTAACACCGGGGAGCTGTTTTTT. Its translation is CRRNTGELFF.

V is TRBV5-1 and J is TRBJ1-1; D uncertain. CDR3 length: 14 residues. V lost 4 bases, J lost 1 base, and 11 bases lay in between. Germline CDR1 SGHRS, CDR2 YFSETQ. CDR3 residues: CASSLDGSNTEAFF. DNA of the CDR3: TGCGCCAGCAGCCTGGACGGGTCGAACACTGAAGCTTTCTTT.

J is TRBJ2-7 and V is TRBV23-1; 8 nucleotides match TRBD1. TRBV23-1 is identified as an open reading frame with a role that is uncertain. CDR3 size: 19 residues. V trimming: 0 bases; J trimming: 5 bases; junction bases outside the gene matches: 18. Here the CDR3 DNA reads TGCGCCAGCAGTCAATCGGCCTCCCGGGACAGGAAAGATTTCGACGAGCAGTACTTC. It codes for CASSQSASRDRKDFDEQYF.

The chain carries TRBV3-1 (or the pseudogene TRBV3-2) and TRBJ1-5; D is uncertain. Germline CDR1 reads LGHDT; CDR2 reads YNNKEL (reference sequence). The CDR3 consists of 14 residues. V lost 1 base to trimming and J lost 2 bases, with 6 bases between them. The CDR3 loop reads CASSQVPGNQPQHF. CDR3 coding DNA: TGTGCCAGCAGCCAAGTCCCGGGCAATCAGCCCCAGCATTTT.

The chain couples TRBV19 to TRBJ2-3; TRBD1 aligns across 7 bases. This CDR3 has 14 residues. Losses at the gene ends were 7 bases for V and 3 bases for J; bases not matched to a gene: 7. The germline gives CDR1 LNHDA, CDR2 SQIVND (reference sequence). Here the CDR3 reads CASTPGQWTDTQYF. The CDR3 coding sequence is TGTGCCAGTACCCCGGGACAGTGGACAGATACGCAGTATTTT.

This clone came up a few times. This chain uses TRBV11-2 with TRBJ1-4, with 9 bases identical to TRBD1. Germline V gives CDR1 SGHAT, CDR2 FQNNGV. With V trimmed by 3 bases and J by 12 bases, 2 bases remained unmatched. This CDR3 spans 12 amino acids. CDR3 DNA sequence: TGTGCCAGCAGCTTGGACAGGGGCCAACTGTTTTTT. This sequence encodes CASSLDRGQLFF.

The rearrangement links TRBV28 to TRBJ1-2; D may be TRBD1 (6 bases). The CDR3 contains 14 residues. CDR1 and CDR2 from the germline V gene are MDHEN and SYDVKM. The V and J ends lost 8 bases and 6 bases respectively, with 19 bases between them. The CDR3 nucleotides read TGTGCCAGCGGTATCGGGGGGGCGTTAGATGGCTACACCTTC. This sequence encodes CASGIGGALDGYTF.

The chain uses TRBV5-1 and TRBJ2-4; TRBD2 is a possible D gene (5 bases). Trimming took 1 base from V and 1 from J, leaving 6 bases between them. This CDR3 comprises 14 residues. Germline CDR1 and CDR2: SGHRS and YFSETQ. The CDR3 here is CASSLSGAKNIQYF. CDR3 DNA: TGCGCCAGCAGCTTGTCGGGGGCCAAAAACATTCAGTACTTC.

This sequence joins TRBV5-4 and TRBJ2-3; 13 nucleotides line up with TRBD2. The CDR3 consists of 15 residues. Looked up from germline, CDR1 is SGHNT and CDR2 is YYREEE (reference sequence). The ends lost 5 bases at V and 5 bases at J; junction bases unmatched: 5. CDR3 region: CASRTGLAGVDTQYF. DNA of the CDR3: TGTGCCAGCAGAACTGGACTAGCGGGAGTAGATACGCAGTATTTT.

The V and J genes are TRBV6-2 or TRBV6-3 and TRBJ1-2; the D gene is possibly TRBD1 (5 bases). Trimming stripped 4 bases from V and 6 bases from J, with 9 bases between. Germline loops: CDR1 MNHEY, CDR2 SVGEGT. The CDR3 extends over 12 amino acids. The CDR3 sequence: CASSFAGNGYTF. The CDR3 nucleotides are TGTGCCAGCAGTTTCGCAGGGAATGGCTACACCTTC.

CDR3 DNA sequence: TGTGCCAGCAGCTTAACGGGAGACCTTGAGCAGTTCTTC. Translated, it gives CASSLTGDLEQFF. The chain has TRBV7-9 and TRBJ2-1, with D perhaps matching TRBD2 (6 bases). Trimming stripped 2 bases from V and 9 bases from J, with 11 bases between. The CDR3 runs 13 residues. Germline values: CDR1 SEHNR, CDR2 FQNEAQ (reference sequence).

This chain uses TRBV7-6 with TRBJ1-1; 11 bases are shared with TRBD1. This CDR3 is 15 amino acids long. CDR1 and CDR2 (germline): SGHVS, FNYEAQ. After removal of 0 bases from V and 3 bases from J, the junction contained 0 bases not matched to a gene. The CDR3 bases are TGTGCCAGCAGCTTAGCGGGACAGGGGGACACTGAAGCTTTCTTT. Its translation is CASSLAGQGDTEAFF.

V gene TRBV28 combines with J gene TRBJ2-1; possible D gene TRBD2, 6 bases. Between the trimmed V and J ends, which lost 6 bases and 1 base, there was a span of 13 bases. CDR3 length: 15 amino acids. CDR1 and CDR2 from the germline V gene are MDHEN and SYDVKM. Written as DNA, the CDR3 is TGTGCCAGCAGGTTGCGGGGATTATCCTACAATGAGCAGTTCTTC. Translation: CASRLRGLSYNEQFF.